This T cell receptor beta chain was sequenced for a study of cytomegalovirus exposure and HLA in healthy donors. Study-wide results and limits: The classifier was said to identify cytomegalovirus status with high specificity and sensitivity.

The PCR ran on 60 Vbeta and 13 Jbeta primers. Only in-frame clones appear in the TCRdb table, and some are missing; sequencing was by immunoSEQ multiplex PCR. In total, the table holds under 90,000 clones. As for this clone: The antigen is undetermined.

V gave up 4 bases and J gave up 0 bases, with 16 bases separating them. The CDR3 contains 16 residues. Germline V gene lookup returns CDR1 SGDLS and CDR2 YYNGEE. The receptor's source is a man aged 50 or older in good health and CMV-seropositive. Sequenced: PBMCs. The chain employs TRBV9 and TRBJ1-2; D possibly corresponds to TRBD1 (5 bases). CDR3 bases: TGTGCCAGCAGCCCGGGGGGAGGGGTTCCTAACTATGGCTACACCTTC. Residues: CASSPGGGVPNYGYTF. The full variable domain, in which reference TRBV9 and TRBJ1-2 provide the parts outside the CDR3, is DSGVTQTPKHLITATGQRVTLRCSPRSGDLSVYWYQQSLDQGLQFLIQYYNGEERAKGNILERFSAQQFPDLHSELNLSSLELGDSALYFCASSPGGGVPNYGYTFGSGTRLTVV.